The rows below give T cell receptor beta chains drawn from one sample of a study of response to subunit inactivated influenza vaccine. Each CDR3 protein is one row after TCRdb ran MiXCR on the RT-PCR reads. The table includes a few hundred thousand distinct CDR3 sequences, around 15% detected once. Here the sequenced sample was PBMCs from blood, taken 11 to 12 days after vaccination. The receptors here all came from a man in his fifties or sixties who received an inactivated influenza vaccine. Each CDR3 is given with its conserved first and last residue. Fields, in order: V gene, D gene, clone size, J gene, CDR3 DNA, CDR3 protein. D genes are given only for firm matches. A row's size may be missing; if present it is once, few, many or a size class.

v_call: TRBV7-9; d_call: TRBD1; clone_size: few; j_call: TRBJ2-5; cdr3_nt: TGTGCCAGCAGCTTAGCGCGGGGGACAGGGACCCAAGAGACCCAGTACTTC; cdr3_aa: CASSLARGTGTQETQYF
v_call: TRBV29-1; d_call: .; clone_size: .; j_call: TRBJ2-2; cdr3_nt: TGCAGCGTTGCTCGGGATCTATCGAACACCGGGGAGCTGTTTTTT; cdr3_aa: CSVARDLSNTGELFF
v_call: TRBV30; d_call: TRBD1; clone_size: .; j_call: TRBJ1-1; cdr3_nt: TGTGCCTGGAGAGGACAGGGGAGGAACACTGAAGCTTTCTTT; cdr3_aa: CAWRGQGRNTEAFF
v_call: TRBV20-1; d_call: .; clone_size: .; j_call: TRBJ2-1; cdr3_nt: TGCAGTGCTAAGGACGGGAGTGTCAATGAGCAGTTCTTC; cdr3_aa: CSAKDGSVNEQFF
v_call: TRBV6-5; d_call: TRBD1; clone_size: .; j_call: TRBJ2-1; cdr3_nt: TGTGCCAGCAGCAGACAGGGGGCAGGGTTATTCTTC; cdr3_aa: CASSRQGAGLFF
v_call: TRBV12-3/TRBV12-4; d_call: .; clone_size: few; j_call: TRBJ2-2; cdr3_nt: TGTGCCAGCAGTTTAGCGCAAAGCTACACCGGGGAGCTGTTTTTT; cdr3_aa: CASSLAQSYTGELFF
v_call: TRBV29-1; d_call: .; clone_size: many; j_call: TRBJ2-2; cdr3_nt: TGCAGCGTTGTGATTGGAGGGGGACTCTTCACCGGGGAGCTGTTTTTT; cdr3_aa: CSVVIGGGLFTGELFF
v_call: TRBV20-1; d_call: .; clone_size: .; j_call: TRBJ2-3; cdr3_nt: TGCAGTGCTAGAGTCCGCGTGAAGGGTGGCACAGATACGCAGTATTTT; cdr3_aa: CSARVRVKGGTDTQYF
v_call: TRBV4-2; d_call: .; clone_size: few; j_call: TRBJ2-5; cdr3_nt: TGTGCCAGCAGTCAAGGGTTTTCGGAGACCCAGTACTTC; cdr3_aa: CASSQGFSETQYF
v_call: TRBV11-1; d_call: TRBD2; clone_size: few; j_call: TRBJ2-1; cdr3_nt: TGTGCCAGCAGCTTAGGGGGATTTGGGCGGGAGACAAGTTTCTACAATGAGCAGTTCTTC; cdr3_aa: CASSLGGFGRETSFYNEQFF
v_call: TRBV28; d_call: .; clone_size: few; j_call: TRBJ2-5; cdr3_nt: TGTGCCAGCAGCCCTAGGGAATACTGGGGTGGAGAGACCCAGTACTTC; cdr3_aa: CASSPREYWGGETQYF
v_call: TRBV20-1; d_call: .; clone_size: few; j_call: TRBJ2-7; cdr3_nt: TGCAGTGCTAGGTTCAGGGTTGCCAACGAGCAGTACTTC; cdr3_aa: CSARFRVANEQYF
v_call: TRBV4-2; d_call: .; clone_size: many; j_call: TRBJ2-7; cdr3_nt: TGTGCCAGCAGCCAAGAAGTATCCCCCCACGAGCAGTACTTC; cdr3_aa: CASSQEVSPHEQYF
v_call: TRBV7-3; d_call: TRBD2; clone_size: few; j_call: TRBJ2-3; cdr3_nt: TGTGCCAGCAGCCCCTCCCGGCTAGCGGTCACAGATACGCAGTATTTT; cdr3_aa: CASSPSRLAVTDTQYF
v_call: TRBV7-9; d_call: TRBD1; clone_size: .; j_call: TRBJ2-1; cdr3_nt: TGTGCCAGCAGCCCGACAGGGGGCTCCAGCAATGAGCAGTTCTTC; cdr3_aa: CASSPTGGSSNEQFF
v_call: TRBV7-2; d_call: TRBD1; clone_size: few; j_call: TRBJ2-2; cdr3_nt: TGTGCCAGCAGCGCGACAGGGATCGGCGGGGAGCTGTTTTTT; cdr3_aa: CASSATGIGGELFF
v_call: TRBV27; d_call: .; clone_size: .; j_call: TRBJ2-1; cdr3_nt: TGTGCCAGCAGTTTAAGACAGATATACTACAATGAGCAGTTCTTC; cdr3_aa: CASSLRQIYYNEQFF
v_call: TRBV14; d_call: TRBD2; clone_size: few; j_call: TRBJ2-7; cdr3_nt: TGTGCCAGCAGCCGGGGACTAGCGGGAGTCTTCGAGCAGTACTTC; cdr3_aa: CASSRGLAGVFEQYF
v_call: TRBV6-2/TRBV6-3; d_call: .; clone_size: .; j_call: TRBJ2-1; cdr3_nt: TGTGCCAGCAGTTACGCCCAGTACAATGAGCAGTTCTTC; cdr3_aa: CASSYAQYNEQFF
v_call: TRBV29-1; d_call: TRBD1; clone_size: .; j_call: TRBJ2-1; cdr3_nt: TGCAGCGTCCGGACAGGGGGAATTAGTAATGAGCAGTTCTTC; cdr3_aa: CSVRTGGISNEQFF
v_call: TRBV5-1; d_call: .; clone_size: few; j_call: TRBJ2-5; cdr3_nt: TGCGCCAGCAGCTTGGTACAGACTCCGTCAGAGACCCAGTACTTC; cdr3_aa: CASSLVQTPSETQYF
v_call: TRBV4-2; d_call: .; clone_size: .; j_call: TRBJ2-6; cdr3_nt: TGTGCCAGCAGCCAAGAAGGGCCTCCTGGGGCCAACGTCCTGACTTTC; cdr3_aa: CASSQEGPPGANVLTF
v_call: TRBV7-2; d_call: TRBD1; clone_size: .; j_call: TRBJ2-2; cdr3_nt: TGTGCCAGCAGCTCTGGACAGGGAGGCCGAAACACCGGGGAGCTGTTTTTT; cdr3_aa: CASSSGQGGRNTGELFF
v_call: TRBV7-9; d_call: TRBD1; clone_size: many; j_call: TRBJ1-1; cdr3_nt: TGTGCCAGCAGCCAGGGACAGGAAAACACTGAAGCTTTCTTT; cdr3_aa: CASSQGQENTEAFF
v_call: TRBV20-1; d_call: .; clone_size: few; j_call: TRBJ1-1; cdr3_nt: TGCAGTGCTGGCCAGGAAGAATCCGTAGCTTTCTTT; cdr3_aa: CSAGQEESVAFF
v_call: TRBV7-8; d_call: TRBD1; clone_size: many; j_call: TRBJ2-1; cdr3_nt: TGTGCCAGCAGCTTAGTAGGGGACAGCCTCTCCTACAATGAGCAGTTCTTC; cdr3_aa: CASSLVGDSLSYNEQFF
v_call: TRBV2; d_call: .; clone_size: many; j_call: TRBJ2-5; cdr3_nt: TGTGCCAGCAGTGAATGGGCGGGGGCTTTCCAAGAGACCCAGTACTTC; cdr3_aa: CASSEWAGAFQETQYF
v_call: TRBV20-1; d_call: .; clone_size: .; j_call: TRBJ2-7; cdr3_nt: TGCAGTGCTAGGGATGACAGAGCCCCATACGAGCAGTACTTC; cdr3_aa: CSARDDRAPYEQYF
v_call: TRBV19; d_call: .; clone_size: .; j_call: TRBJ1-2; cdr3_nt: TGTGCCAGTAGTACAGGACAGATCCTCTATGGCTACACCTTC; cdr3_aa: CASSTGQILYGYTF
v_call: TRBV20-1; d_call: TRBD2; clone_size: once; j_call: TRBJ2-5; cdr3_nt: TGCAGTGCTAGAGAGTTTCTGCGGGGGGGACAAGAGACCCAGTACTTC; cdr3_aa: CSAREFLRGGQETQYF
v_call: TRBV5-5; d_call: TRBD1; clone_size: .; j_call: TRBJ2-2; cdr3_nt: TGTGCCAGCAGCGTCCGGGACAGGGAAACCGGGGAGCTGTTTTTT; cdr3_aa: CASSVRDRETGELFF
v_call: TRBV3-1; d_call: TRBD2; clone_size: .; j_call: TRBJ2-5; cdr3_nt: TGTGCCAGCAGCCAAGTTGGGGGGGGTGTGGGTACTAGCGGGGTACGAGAGACCCAGTACTTC; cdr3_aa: CASSQVGGGVGTSGVRETQYF
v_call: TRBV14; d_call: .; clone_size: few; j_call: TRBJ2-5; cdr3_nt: TGTGCCAGCAGCCAGACTCCCAAAGGAGAGACCCAGTACTTC; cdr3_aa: CASSQTPKGETQYF
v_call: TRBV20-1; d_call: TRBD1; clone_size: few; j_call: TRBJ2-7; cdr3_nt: TGCAGTGCTAGAGATCAGGTCAACAGGGGTGGGGAAAAGCAGTACTTC; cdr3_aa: CSARDQVNRGGEKQYF
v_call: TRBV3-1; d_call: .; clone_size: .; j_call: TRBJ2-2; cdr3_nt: TGTGCCAGCAGCCAAGCAGTGAACACCGGGGAGCTGTTTTTT; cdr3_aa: CASSQAVNTGELFF
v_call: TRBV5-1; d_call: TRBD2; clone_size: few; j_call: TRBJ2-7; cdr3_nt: TGCGCCAGCAGCGCGGGACTAGCGGGAGGCTACGAGCAGTACTTC; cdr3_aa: CASSAGLAGGYEQYF
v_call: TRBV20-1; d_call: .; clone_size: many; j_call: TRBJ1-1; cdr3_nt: TGCAGTGCCAGGCTCAGGAACACTGAAGCTTTCTTT; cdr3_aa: CSARLRNTEAFF
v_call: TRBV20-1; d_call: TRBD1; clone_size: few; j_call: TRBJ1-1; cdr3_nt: TGCAGTGCTAGAGATCCCGCCAGGGGGCCTGGAGCTTTCTTT; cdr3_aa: CSARDPARGPGAFF
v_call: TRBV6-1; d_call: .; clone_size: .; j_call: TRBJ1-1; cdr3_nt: TGTGCCAGCATTGGCAACATGAACACTGAAGCTTTCTTT; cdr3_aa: CASIGNMNTEAFF
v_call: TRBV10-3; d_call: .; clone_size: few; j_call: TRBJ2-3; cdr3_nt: TGTGCCATCTCGCTAGGGGCACTAGATACGCAGTATTTT; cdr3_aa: CAISLGALDTQYF
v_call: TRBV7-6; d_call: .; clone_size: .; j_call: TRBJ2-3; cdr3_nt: TGTGCCAGCAGTCCGACCTGGGCTACGCAGTATTTT; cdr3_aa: CASSPTWATQYF
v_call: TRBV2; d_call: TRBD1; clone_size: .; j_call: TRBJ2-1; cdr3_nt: TGTGCCAGCAGTGCGGACAGGGGAGGTGTTGATGAGCAGTTCTTC; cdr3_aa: CASSADRGGVDEQFF
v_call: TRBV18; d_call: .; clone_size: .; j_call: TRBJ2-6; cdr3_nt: TGTGCCAGCTCACCACGGACGGGAAATTCTGGGGCCAACGTCCTGACTTTC; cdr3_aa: CASSPRTGNSGANVLTF
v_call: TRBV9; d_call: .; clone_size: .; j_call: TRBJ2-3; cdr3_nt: TGTGCCAGCAGCGTCGCCCCTACCACGATAACTAGCACAGATACGCAGTATTTT; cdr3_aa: CASSVAPTTITSTDTQYF
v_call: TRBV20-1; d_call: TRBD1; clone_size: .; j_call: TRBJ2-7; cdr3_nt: TGCAGTGCTAGGGACCTTCAGGGGGCTTCCTCCTACGAGCAGTACTTC; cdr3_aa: CSARDLQGASSYEQYF
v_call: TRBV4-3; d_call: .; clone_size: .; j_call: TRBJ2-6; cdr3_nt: TGCGCCAGCAGCCCCATCGGGCAGGGAGACCTGACTTTC; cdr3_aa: CASSPIGQGDLTF
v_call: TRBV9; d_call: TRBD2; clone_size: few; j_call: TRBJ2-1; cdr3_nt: TGTGCCAGCAGCGTAGGGTGGGCGGGAGGAGAGCAGTTCTTC; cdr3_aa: CASSVGWAGGEQFF
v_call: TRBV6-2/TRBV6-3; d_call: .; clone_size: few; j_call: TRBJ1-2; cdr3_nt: TGTGCCAGCAGCCCTAGGGAAATCGGCTATGGCTACACCTTC; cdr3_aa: CASSPREIGYGYTF
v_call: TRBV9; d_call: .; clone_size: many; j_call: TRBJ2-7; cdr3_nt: TGTGCCAGCAGCGTATCCGGGAGTATGGGCGAGCAGTACTTC; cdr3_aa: CASSVSGSMGEQYF
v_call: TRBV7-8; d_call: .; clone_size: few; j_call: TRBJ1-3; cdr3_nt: TGTGCCAGCAGCCAGGGACCTACCATATATTTT; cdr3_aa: CASSQGPTIYF
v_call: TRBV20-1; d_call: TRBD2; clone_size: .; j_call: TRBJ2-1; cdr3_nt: TGCAGTGCTACTAGCGGAGGCTCCTACAATGAGCAGTTCTTC; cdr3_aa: CSATSGGSYNEQFF